This T cell receptor beta chain was recovered during a study of cytomegalovirus exposure and HLA in healthy donors. Looking at the study overall: Earlier results showed 90 million to 130 million unique TCR beta sequences derived from 150 million to 200 million T cells.

Trimming removed 7 bases at V and 5 bases at J, with 23 bases between. Germline CDR1 reads MDHEN; CDR2 reads SYDVKM. The CDR3 is 16 residues long. Notes on this clone: The antigen is unknown.

At the time of sampling, donors were nominally healthy, though unrecorded immune exposures were likely. Amplification used 60 Vbeta primers and 13 Jbeta primers. Here immunoSEQ multiplex PCR was the method, and the copy in TCRdb shows in-frame clones only, minus some. The sample shows around 150,000 clones, roughly 80% of them seen only once. Points from the study as a whole: A likely sequencing artifact accounted for one observed cluster of highly shared sequence variants. According to a later analysis, donors in an Asian-associated ancestry cluster reportedly had fewer N-insertions than the roughly 670-donor mean.

The source material was PBMCs. This TCR was recovered from a male donor in good health and CMV-seronegative. The rearrangement links TRBV28 to TRBJ1-2, with no clear D. DNA of the CDR3: TGTGCCAGCACCCCCACTAGGGTCCGACGAACTTATGGCTACACCTTC. Amino acid sequence: CASTPTRVRRTYGYTF.